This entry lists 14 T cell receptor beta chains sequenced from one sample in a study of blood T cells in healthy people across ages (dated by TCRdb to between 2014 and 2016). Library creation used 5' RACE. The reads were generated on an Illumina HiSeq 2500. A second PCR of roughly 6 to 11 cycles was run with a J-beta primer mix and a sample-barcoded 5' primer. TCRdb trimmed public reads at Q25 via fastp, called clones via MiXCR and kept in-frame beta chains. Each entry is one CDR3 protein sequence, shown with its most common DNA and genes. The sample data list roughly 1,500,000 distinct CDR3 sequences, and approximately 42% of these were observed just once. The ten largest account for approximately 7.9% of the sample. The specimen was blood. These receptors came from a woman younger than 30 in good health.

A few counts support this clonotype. The CDR3 loop is CASSGQDVSYNSPLHF. CDR3 DNA sequence: TGTGCCAGCAGTGGACAGGATGTCTCCTATAATTCACCCCTCCACTTT. The chain joins TRBV27 to TRBJ1-6; TRBD1 matches 7 bases. The CDR3 has 16 amino acids. CDR1 is MNHEY and CDR2 is SMNVEV in the germline V gene (reference sequence). V shed 5 bases, J shed 0 bases, and the junction held 4 bases outside the gene matches.

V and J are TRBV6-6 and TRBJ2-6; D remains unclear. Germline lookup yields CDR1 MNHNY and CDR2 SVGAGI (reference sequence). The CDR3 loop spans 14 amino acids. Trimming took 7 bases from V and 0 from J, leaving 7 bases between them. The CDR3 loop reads CASTPTSGANVLTF. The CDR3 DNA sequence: TGTGCCAGCACCCCCACCTCTGGGGCCAACGTCCTGACTTTC.

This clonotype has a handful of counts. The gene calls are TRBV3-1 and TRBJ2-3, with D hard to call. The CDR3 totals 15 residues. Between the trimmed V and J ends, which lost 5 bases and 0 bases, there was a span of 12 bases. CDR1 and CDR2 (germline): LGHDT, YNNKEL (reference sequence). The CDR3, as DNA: TGTGCCAGCAGCAGCCAGGCGATTAGCACAGATACGCAGTATTTT. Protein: CASSSQAISTDTQYF.

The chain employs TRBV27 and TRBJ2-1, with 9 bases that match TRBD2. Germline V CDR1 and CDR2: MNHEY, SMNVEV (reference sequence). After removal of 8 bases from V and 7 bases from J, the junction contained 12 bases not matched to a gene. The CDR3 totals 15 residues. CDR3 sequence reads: CASLHVGSGRNEQFF. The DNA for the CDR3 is TGTGCCAGCCTCCACGTAGGTAGCGGGAGAAATGAGCAGTTCTTC.

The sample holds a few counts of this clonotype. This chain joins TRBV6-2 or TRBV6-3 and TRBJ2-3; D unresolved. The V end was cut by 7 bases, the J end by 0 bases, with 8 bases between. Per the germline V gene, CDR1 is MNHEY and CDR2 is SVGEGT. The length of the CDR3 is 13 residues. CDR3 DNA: TGTGCCAGCACCCCCGAGAGCACAGATACGCAGTATTTT. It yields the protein CASTPESTDTQYF.

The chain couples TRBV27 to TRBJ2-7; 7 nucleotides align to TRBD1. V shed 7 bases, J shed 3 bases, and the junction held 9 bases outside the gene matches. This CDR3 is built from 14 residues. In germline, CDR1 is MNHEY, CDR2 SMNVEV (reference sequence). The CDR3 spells CASKSGTAVYEQYF. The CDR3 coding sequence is TGTGCCAGCAAGTCCGGGACAGCCGTCTACGAGCAGTACTTC.

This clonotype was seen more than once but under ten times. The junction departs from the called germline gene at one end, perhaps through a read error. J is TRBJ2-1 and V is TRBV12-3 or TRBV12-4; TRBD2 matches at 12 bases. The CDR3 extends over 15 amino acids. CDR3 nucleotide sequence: TGTGCCAGCAGTCTAGCGGGGGGGTATTACAATGAGCAGTTCTTC. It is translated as CASSLAGGYYNEQFF.

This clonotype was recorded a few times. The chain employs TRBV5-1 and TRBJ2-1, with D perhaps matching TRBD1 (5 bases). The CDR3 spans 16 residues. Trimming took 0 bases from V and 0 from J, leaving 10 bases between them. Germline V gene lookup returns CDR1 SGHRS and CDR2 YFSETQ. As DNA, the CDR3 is TGCGCCAGCAGCTTGGGGGGCCCCACCTCCTACAATGAGCAGTTCTTC. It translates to CASSLGGPTSYNEQFF.

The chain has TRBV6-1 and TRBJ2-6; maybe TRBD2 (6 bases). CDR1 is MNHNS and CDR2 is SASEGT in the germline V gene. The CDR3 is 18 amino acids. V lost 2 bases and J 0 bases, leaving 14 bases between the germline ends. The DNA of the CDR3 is TGTGCCAGCAGTGAACGCGGGACGCGCCGCTCTGGGGCCAACGTCCTGACTTTC. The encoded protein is CASSERGTRRSGANVLTF.

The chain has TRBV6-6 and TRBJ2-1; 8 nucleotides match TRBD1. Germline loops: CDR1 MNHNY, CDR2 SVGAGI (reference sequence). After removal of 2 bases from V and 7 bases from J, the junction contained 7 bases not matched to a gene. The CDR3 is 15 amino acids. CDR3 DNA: TGTGCCAGCAGTTACCTTGGAAACAGGGGGAATGAGCAGTTCTTC. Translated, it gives CASSYLGNRGNEQFF.

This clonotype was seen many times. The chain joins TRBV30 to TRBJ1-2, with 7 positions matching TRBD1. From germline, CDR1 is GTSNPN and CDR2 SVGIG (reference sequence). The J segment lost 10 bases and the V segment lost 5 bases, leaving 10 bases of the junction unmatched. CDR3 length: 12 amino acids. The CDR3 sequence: CAWERDRQNYTF. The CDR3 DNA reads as TGTGCCTGGGAGAGGGACAGACAAAACTACACCTTC.

CDR3 sequence: CSSTKQGSNTEAFF. DNA for the CDR3: TGCAGTTCGACCAAACAGGGGTCTAACACTGAAGCTTTCTTT. This chain links TRBV20-1 with TRBJ1-1; 7 nucleotides match TRBD1. With 8 bases clipped from V and 2 bases from J, the junction kept 11 bases outside the gene matches. The germline V gene encodes CDR1 DFQATT and CDR2 SNEGSKA (reference sequence). The CDR3 loop spans 14 amino acids.

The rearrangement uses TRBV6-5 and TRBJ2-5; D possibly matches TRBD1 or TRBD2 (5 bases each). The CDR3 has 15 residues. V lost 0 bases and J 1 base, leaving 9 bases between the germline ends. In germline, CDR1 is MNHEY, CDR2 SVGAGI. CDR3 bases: TGTGCCAGCAGTTACTCTCCAGGGAGCCAAGAGACCCAGTACTTC. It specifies CASSYSPGSQETQYF.

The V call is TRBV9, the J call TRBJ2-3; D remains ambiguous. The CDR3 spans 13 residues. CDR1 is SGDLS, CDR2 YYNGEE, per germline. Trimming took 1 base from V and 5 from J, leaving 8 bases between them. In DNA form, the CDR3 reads TGTGCCAGCAGCGTAACCGTGGGAGATACGCAGTATTTT. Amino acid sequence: CASSVTVGDTQYF. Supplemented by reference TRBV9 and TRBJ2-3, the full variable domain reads DSGVTQTPKHLITATGQRVTLRCSPRSGDLSVYWYQQSLDQGLQFLIQYYNGEERAKGNILERFSAQQFPDLHSELNLSSLELGDSALYFCASSVTVGDTQYFGPGTRLTVL.